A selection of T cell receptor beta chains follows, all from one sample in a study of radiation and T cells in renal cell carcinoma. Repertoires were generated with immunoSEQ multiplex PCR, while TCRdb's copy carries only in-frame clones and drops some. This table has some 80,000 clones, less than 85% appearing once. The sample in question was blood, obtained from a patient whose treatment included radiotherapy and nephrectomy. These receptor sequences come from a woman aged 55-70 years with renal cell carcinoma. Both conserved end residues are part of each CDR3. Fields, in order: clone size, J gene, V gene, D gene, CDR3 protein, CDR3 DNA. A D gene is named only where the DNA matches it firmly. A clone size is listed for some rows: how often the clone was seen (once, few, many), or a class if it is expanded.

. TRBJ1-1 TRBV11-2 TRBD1 CASSLTGKRETEAFF TGTGCCAGCAGCTTGACAGGGAAACGAGAAACTGAAGCTTTCTTT
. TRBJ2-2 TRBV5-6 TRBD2 CASSLFGGAGTGELFF TGTGCCAGCAGCTTGTTCGGGGGGGCGGGCACCGGGGAGCTGTTTTTT
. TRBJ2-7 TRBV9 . CASSVSPDYEQYF TGTGCCAGCAGCGTATCCCCGGACTACGAGCAGTACTTC
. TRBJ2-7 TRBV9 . CASSVSGGVEQYF TGTGCCAGCAGCGTCTCCGGGGGTGTCGAGCAGTACTTC
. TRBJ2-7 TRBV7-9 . CASSATGYEQYF TGTGCCAGCAGCGCCACAGGCTACGAGCAGTACTTC
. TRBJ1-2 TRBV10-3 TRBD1 CAVQGSNYGYTF TGTGCCGTACAGGGGAGTAACTATGGCTACACCTTC
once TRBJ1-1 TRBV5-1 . CASSLFEGNTEAFF TGCGCCAGCAGCTTGTTCGAGGGGAACACTGAAGCTTTCTTT
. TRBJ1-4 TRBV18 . CASSPTSANEKLFF TGTGCCAGCTCCCCGACCTCGGCTAATGAAAAACTGTTTTTT
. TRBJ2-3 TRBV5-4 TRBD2 CASSSGLAGTDTQYF TGTGCCAGCAGCTCAGGACTAGCGGGCACAGATACGCAGTATTTT
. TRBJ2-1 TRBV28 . CASSLPPGHSYNEQFF TGTGCCAGCAGTCTCCCGCCGGGGCACTCCTACAATGAGCAGTTCTTC
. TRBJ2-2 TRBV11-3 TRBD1 CASSQGQGVAGELFF TGTGCCAGCAGCCAAGGACAGGGGGTCGCCGGGGAGCTGTTTTTT
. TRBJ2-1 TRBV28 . CASSPLALGTNNEQFF TGTGCCAGCAGTCCTCTAGCGTTAGGCACTAACAATGAGCAGTTCTTC
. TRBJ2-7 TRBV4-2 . CASSQDPYLDSRGVEQYF TGTGCCAGCAGCCAAGACCCTTACCTTGACAGTAGGGGGGTCGAGCAGTACTTC
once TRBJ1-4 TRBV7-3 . CASAPGGLQGEKLFF TGTGCCAGCGCGCCCGGTGGGCTACAGGGTGAAAAACTGTTTTTT
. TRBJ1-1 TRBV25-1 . CASSELREGRGRAEAFF TGTGCCAGCAGTGAATTACGGGAGGGGCGCGGTAGGGCTGAAGCTTTCTTT
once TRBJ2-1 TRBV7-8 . CASSLGRNNEQFF TGTGCCAGCAGCTTGGGGCGGAATAATGAGCAGTTCTTC
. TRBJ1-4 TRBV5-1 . CASSWKGEGANEKLFF TGCGCCAGCAGCTGGAAAGGGGAGGGGGCTAATGAAAAACTGTTTTTT
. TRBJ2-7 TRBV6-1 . CASSEAATAFSCEQYF TGTGCCAGCAGTGAAGCGGCGACAGCTTTCTCCTGCGAGCAGTACTTC
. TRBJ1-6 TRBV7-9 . CASSLEGFYSPLHF TGTGCCAGCAGCTTAGAGGGTTTTTATTCACCCCTCCACTTT
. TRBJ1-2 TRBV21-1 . CASSKRSDVTGRRYGYTF TGTGCCAGCAGCAAAAGGAGCGACGTGACCGGTCGGCGCTATGGCTACACCTTC
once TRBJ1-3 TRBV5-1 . CASSDNSGNTIYF TGCGCCAGCAGCGACAACTCTGGAAACACCATATATTTT
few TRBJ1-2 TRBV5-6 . CASSLDFADFAGYTF TGTGCCAGCAGCTTGGATTTTGCGGACTTCGCCGGCTACACCTTC
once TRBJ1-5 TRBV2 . CASSEGSLYSNQPQHF TGTGCCAGCAGTGAGGGGAGCCTCTATAGCAATCAGCCCCAGCATTTT
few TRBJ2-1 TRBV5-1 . CASPRSSYNEQFF TGCGCCAGCCCCCGATCATCCTACAATGAGCAGTTCTTC
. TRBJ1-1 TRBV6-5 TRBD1 CASSYPDRATEAFF TGTGCCAGCAGTTACCCCGACAGGGCCACTGAAGCTTTCTTT
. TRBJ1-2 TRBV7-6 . CASSLGQKDYGYTF TGTGCCAGCAGCTTAGGTCAGAAGGACTATGGCTACACCTTC
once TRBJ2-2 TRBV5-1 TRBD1 CASSLALTRDRVIGELFF TGCGCCAGCAGCTTGGCCCTAACCAGGGACAGGGTTATCGGGGAGCTGTTTTTT
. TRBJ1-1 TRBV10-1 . CASSESRMNTEAFF TGCGCCAGCAGTGAGTCGCGGATGAACACTGAAGCTTTCTTT
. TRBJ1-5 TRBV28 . CASSLMTEVEKQPQHF TGTGCCAGCAGCCTTATGACAGAGGTTGAAAAGCAGCCCCAGCATTTT